This T cell receptor beta chain was identified during a study of blood T cell repertoires in COVID-19. Study-wide background: There were acute and convalescent COVID-19 samples, and they came from the United States, Italy and Spain.

Those who participated ranged in age from about 18 to 89 years and resided in about two dozen US areas. J was trimmed by 3 bases and V by 0 bases; bases with no gene match: 3. In germline, CDR1 is SGHKS, CDR2 YYEKEE (reference sequence). There are 15 residues in the CDR3. This clone was found a few times. Sequenced by immunoSEQ multiplex PCR; TCRdb stores in-frame clones only, minus some. The table has 310,000 or so clones, roughly 87% seen once. This rearrangement joins TRBV5-5 to TRBJ1-5; TRBD1 aligns across 7 bases. Sequencing input: PBMCs or T cells enriched from blood (not recorded which). The source of this sequence is a young woman who had recovered from COVID-19. This CDR3 reads CASSLGGTVNQPQHF. DNA of the CDR3: TGTGCCAGCAGCTTGGGAGGGACAGTCAATCAGCCCCAGCATTTT.